Listed below are T cell receptor beta chains from one sample, sequenced in a study of blood T cells in healthy people across ages. In TCRdb, the 5' RACE reads were re-called with MiXCR into one record per CDR3 protein. The table has about 1.8 million distinct CDR3 sequences, roughly 50% seen once. Sequencing was carried out using blood. The receptors stem from a middle-aged woman in good health. Both conserved end residues are part of each CDR3.

TRBV5-1	CASSLGLAGGGSSYNEQFF
TRBV20-1	CSALEGRANQPQHF
TRBV14	CASSRRRGADTQYF
TRBV29-1	CSVDRGAEAFF
TRBV3-1	CASSQIRGLQETQYF
TRBV12-3/TRBV12-4	CASSFRPGTGDEQYF
TRBV2	CASSEAGLIYNEQFF
TRBV4-1	CATSQVFTETQYF
TRBV5-1	CASSPGRASNSNEKLFF
TRBV29-1	CSVERTESTGELFF
TRBV7-6	CACSLPGTGREQYF
TRBV20-1	CSARGLAFTDTQYF
TRBV2	CASIPTDPYSYEQYF
TRBV2	CASSGAAGFGSPLHF
TRBV29-1	CSVVPRSPETQYF
TRBV9	CASSVTSGGREQFF
TRBV7-2	CASSLASGAGVIQYF
TRBV4-3	CASSQGGHIITDTQYF
TRBV6-1	CASSGTTSGFSSSYNEQFF
TRBV12-3/TRBV12-4	CASSGLGLAGGPGQETQYF
TRBV5-6	CVSSPRLKGGNQPQHF
TRBV2	CASFRDRGNTGELFF
TRBV7-2	CASSFPPGRIYNEQFF
TRBV29-1	CSAGDGAYEQYF
TRBV5-1	CASSSRQEWSTDTQYF
TRBV11-1	CASRRTGPGEQYF
TRBV6-5	CATRAQGTTDTQYF
TRBV4-3	CASSQTDGGTYNEQFF
TRBV4-3	CASSQDPTETGDGYTF
TRBV6-2/TRBV6-3	CASSAPGAGYEQYF
TRBV7-2	CASSGDWGGEQYF
TRBV12-3/TRBV12-4	CASTLGPGTGAVEQYF
TRBV7-8	CASSLDWGLDTQYF
TRBV6-2/TRBV6-3	CASSYATDQETQYF
TRBV4-1	CASSPVGTEGNYGYTF
TRBV9	CASSPYRGGYPYEQYF
TRBV7-8	CASSQRETDYEQYF
TRBV9	CASSVAGGTNINEQYF
TRBV5-1	CASSMLGRGSTDTQYF
TRBV7-6	CASSLRLRLGGNTQYF
TRBV4-2	CASSQDRGGTDSHGYTF
TRBV10-3	CAISESAQGTEQYF
TRBV2	CATRNSINIFEQYF
TRBV6-6	CASSSDSIVGYTF
TRBV2	CASSNQGPETQYF
TRBV6-6	CASRDRGQLYVYGYTF
TRBV20-1	CSARGGPQANYGYTF
TRBV27	CASSTQGIVNEKLFF
TRBV15	CATSRDREGLGTQYF